One sample yielded the 26 T cell receptor beta chains listed below, sequenced in a study of blood T cell repertoires in COVID-19. The table came from immunoSEQ multiplex PCR; TCRdb's copy has only in-frame clones and leaves some out. The table has over 120,000 clones, about four fifths seen once. The source material was peripheral blood. The receptors originated from a human donor in a cohort sampled during active COVID-19.

The V call is TRBV12-3 or TRBV12-4, the J call TRBJ2-7, with unresolved D. The CDR3 spans 11 residues. Trimming took off 3 bases at V and 3 bases at J, with 3 bases between the two ends. The CDR3 is CASSFRYEQYF. The DNA for the CDR3 is TGTGCCAGCAGTTTTCGCTACGAGCAGTACTTC.

The chain combines TRBV5-1 with TRBJ1-5, with D unclear. CDR3 length: 14 residues. V was cut by 5 bases and J by 0 bases, with 9 bases left in between. CDR1 SGHRS and CDR2 YFSETQ come from the germline V gene. The CDR3 nucleotides are TGCGCCAGCAGGACATCTCATAGCAATCAGCCCCAGCATTTT. It encodes CASRTSHSNQPQHF.

This sequence joins TRBV5-6 and TRBJ2-7; a possible D gene is TRBD1 (6 bases). Germline V CDR1 and CDR2: SGHDT, YYEEEE. V was shortened by 2 bases and J by 0 bases, with 12 bases between the two germline ends. The CDR3 contains 15 residues. CDR3 in amino acids: CASSLGGKSSYEQYF. The CDR3 DNA is TGTGCCAGCAGCTTAGGGGGAAAAAGCTCCTACGAGCAGTACTTC.

The chain uses TRBV6-6 and TRBJ1-4; D not resolved. CDR3 length equals 14 residues. V was trimmed by 6 bases and J by 4 bases, leaving 12 bases between them. Per the germline V gene, CDR1 is MNHNY and CDR2 is SVGAGI (reference sequence). CDR3: CASSRLSVNEKLFF. The CDR3, as DNA: TGTGCCAGCAGCCGACTTTCCGTTAATGAAAAACTGTTTTTT.

The rearrangement joins TRBV4-3 to TRBJ2-7; no reliable D call. Trimming removed 0 bases from V and 1 base from J, with 10 bases in between. This CDR3 spans 15 amino acids. CDR1 LGHNA and CDR2 YSLEER come from the germline V gene. The DNA of the CDR3 is TGCGCCAGCAGCCAAGATTTTCGTACTTCCTACGAGCAGTACTTC. This codes for CASSQDFRTSYEQYF.

The rearrangement uses TRBV23-1 and TRBJ2-2, with D perhaps TRBD1 (6 bases). TRBV23-1 is given ORF status, its function remaining uncertain. Trimming pared 0 bases from V and 4 bases from J, leaving 12 bases between. This CDR3 has 16 amino acids. The CDR3 nucleotides read TGCGCCAGCAGTCAATCGGGCATACAGGGCACCGGGGAGCTGTTTTTT. Translating it yields CASSQSGIQGTGELFF.

This clone turned up a few times. The chain joins TRBV19 to TRBJ1-2; possible D gene TRBD1, 5 bases. Between the trimmed V and J ends, which lost 5 bases and 4 bases, there was a span of 14 bases. Germline V lookup: CDR1 LNHDA, CDR2 SQIVND (reference sequence). This CDR3 spans 14 amino acids. In DNA, the CDR3 is TGTGCCAGTAGTCAGGGAATCACGGGCTATGGCTACACCTTC. This translates into CASSQGITGYGYTF. Supplemented by reference TRBV19 and TRBJ1-2, the full variable domain reads DGGITQSPKYLFRKEGQNVTLSCEQNLNHDAMYWYRQDPGQGLRLIYYSQIVNDFQKGDIAEGYSVSREKKESFPLTVTSAQKNPTAFYLCASSQGITGYGYTFGSGTRLTVV.

The chain carries TRBV7-3 and TRBJ1-1; D remains ambiguous. The V gene lost 1 base and the J gene lost 1 base, with 4 bases spanning the gap. The CDR3 is 13 residues long. In germline, CDR1 is SGHTA, CDR2 FQGTGA. CDR3 in amino acids: CASSLSRNTEAFF. The CDR3 coding sequence is TGTGCCAGCAGCTTAAGCAGGAACACTGAAGCTTTCTTT.

The chain links TRBV10-3 to TRBJ1-4; TRBD1 matches 8 bases. The CDR3 totals 13 residues. V was clipped by 6 bases and J by 8 bases; unmatched bases: 5. CDR1 and CDR2 (germline): ENHRY, SYGVKD. CDR3 region: CAISRGQGEKLFF. The CDR3 DNA follows: TGTGCCATCAGCCGCGGACAGGGAGAAAAACTGTTTTTT.

This chain uses TRBV6-2 or TRBV6-3 with TRBJ2-7; D is undetermined. The germline V and J ends were trimmed by 1 base and 3 bases, with 10 bases remaining between them. Germline V CDR1 and CDR2: MNHEY, SVGEGT. This CDR3 is 14 amino acids long. Here the CDR3 DNA reads TGTGCCAGCAGTTACTACCCCAGTATCTACGAGCAGTACTTC. Amino acid sequence: CASSYYPSIYEQYF.

The chain uses TRBV4-2 and TRBJ2-1; 7 bases are shared with TRBD1. The CDR3 covers 15 residues. The germline V gene encodes CDR1 LGHNA and CDR2 YNFKEQ. V was clipped by 1 base and J by 4 bases; unmatched bases: 4. The CDR3, as DNA: TGTGCCAGCAGCCAAGGGGCAGGGGGTTACAATGAGCAGTTCTTC. Its translation: CASSQGAGGYNEQFF.

V usage is TRBV19 and J usage is TRBJ2-7; 8 positions match TRBD1. This CDR3 region has 12 residues. Germline V gene sequence: CDR1 LNHDA, CDR2 SQIVND (reference sequence). V was clipped by 5 bases and J by 6 bases; unmatched bases: 3. The CDR3 protein is CASSPGGSEQYF. The DNA of the CDR3 is TGTGCCAGTAGTCCAGGGGGCAGCGAGCAGTACTTC. The entire variable domain, with the rest obtained from reference TRBV19 and TRBJ2-7, is as follows: DGGITQSPKYLFRKEGQNVTLSCEQNLNHDAMYWYRQDPGQGLRLIYYSQIVNDFQKGDIAEGYSVSREKKESFPLTVTSAQKNPTAFYLCASSPGGSEQYFGPGTRLTVT.

The V and J genes are TRBV28 and TRBJ1-2; TRBD1 is a possible D gene (6 bases). Germline V gene lookup returns CDR1 MDHEN and CDR2 SYDVKM. There are 13 residues in the CDR3. V was clipped by 6 bases and J by 4 bases, with 12 bases between them. The CDR3 DNA reads as TGTGCCAGCAGCAAAAGGGGGGGCTATGGCTACACCTTC. It translates to CASSKRGGYGYTF.

The chain employs TRBV9 and TRBJ2-7, with 9 bases aligning to TRBD2. Germline V gives CDR1 SGDLS, CDR2 YYNGEE. CDR3 size: 14 residues. J lost 4 bases, V lost 0 bases, and 2 bases had no gene match. The DNA for the CDR3 is TGTGCCAGCAGCGTAGGGGGACTAGCTTACGAGCAGTACTTC. Its protein product is CASSVGGLAYEQYF.

V and J are TRBV15 and TRBJ2-7, with TRBD1 identical over 9 bases. The CDR3 runs to 14 residues. Germline loops: CDR1 LNHNV, CDR2 YYDKDF (reference sequence). With 5 bases clipped from V and 3 bases from J, the junction kept 5 bases outside the gene matches. The DNA of the CDR3 is TGTGCCACCAGCTCCCGGACAGGGGTCTACGAGCAGTACTTC. Encoded protein: CATSSRTGVYEQYF.

This rearrangement joins TRBV7-2 to TRBJ2-7, with 12 bases fitting TRBD2. With 2 bases clipped from V and 0 bases from J, the junction kept 5 bases outside the gene matches. The CDR3 is made up of 17 amino acids. CDR1 SGHTA and CDR2 FQGNSA come from the germline V gene. In DNA form, the CDR3 reads TGTGCCAGCAGCTTACCCACTAGCGGGAGGACCTCCTACGAGCAGTACTTC. Protein: CASSLPTSGRTSYEQYF.

V gene TRBV9 combines with J gene TRBJ1-3; the match to TRBD1 covers 7 bases. Germline values: CDR1 SGDLS, CDR2 YYNGEE. This CDR3 has 18 amino acids. V gave up 3 bases and J gave up 0 bases; unmatched junction bases: 12. CDR3 DNA: TGTGCCAGCAGCGATCCAACAGGGGATCAGAGCTCTGGAAACACCATATATTTT. Translation gives CASSDPTGDQSSGNTIYF.

The rearrangement links TRBV6-2 or TRBV6-3 to TRBJ2-7, with D perhaps TRBD1 (5 bases). V dropped 2 bases and J dropped 0 bases, with 17 bases sitting between them. Germline V gene lookup returns CDR1 MNHEY and CDR2 SVGEGT. The CDR3 has 17 amino acids. The CDR3 bases are TGTGCCAGCAGTTACGAATGGGGCGCCAGGTCCTCCTACGAGCAGTACTTC. This sequence encodes CASSYEWGARSSYEQYF.

The rearrangement links TRBV2 to TRBJ2-7; D is ambiguous. The V and J ends lost 3 bases and 3 bases respectively, with 3 bases between them. CDR1 is SNHLY and CDR2 is FYNNEI in the germline V gene. This CDR3 comprises 11 residues. CDR3 sequence reads: CASSDIYEQYF. In DNA form, the CDR3 reads TGTGCCAGCAGTGACATCTACGAGCAGTACTTC.

This clone was observed once. The chain has TRBV5-4 and TRBJ2-5; maybe TRBD2 (7 bases). There are 15 residues in the CDR3. Per the germline V gene, CDR1 is SGHNT and CDR2 is YYREEE (reference sequence). Between the trimmed V and J ends, which lost 2 bases and 1 base, there was a span of 12 bases. The CDR3, as DNA: TGTGCCAGCAGCTTTGGGAGGGGGGCCCAAGAGACCCAGTACTTC. Translated: CASSFGRGAQETQYF.

V is TRBV3-1 (or the pseudogene TRBV3-2) and J is TRBJ2-7; possible D gene TRBD2, 7 bases. Trimming stripped 4 bases from V and 3 bases from J, with 13 bases between. This CDR3 region has 14 residues. The germline CDR1 and CDR2 sequences are LGHDT and YNNKEL (reference sequence). CDR3 in DNA: TGTGCCAGCAGCCCCCGGGGAGGGGGCTACGAGCAGTACTTC. This codes for CASSPRGGGYEQYF.

This clone was counted between two and nine times. The chain joins TRBV27 to TRBJ2-7; TRBD1 might be the D (5 bases). Trimming cost V 3 bases and J 4 bases, with 16 bases left between them. Germline V gives CDR1 MNHEY, CDR2 SMNVEV (reference sequence). This CDR3 region has 15 residues. CDR3 bases: TGTGCCAGCAGTTTTGTAGGGGTTGGTTCATACGAGCAGTACTTC. It yields the protein CASSFVGVGSYEQYF.

In its sample, this clone was seen once. The J gene is TRBJ2-7, the V gene TRBV28, with a weak D call TRBD1 (6 bases). There are 15 residues in the CDR3. V dropped 4 bases and J dropped 0 bases, with 13 bases sitting between them. CDR1 is MDHEN and CDR2 is SYDVKM in the germline V gene. The CDR3 sequence is CASSSTGTTSYEQYF. CDR3 coding DNA: TGTGCCAGCAGTTCAACAGGGACGACCTCCTACGAGCAGTACTTC.

This sequence joins TRBV11-1 and TRBJ1-2; TRBD1 is a possible D gene (6 bases). Trimming cost V 6 bases and J 5 bases, with 22 bases left between them. The CDR3 has 16 amino acids. The germline V gene encodes CDR1 SGHAT and CDR2 FQDESV (reference sequence). CDR3 region: CASSRTSDRSGYGYTF. The CDR3 nucleotides read TGTGCCAGCAGTCGGACCTCAGACAGGAGTGGGTATGGCTACACCTTC.

In this sample, this clone turned up a few times. V gene TRBV4-3 combines with J gene TRBJ2-1, with D possibly TRBD1 on 7 matching bases. Germline V gene sequence: CDR1 LGHNA, CDR2 YSLEER. V lost 3 bases and J lost 15, with 21 bases in between. This CDR3 is built from 14 residues. CDR3 in DNA: TGCGCCAGCAGCCATTCATTGGGGGGACAGTTACCGTTCTTC. This codes for CASSHSLGGQLPFF.

A remark on this clone: Distinct nucleotide sequences in the sample also encode this CDR3. J is TRBJ2-7 and V is TRBV28; D is ambiguous. The CDR3 covers 10 residues. With 6 bases removed from V and 3 bases from J, the gap between germline ends came to 3 bases. Looked up from germline, CDR1 is MDHEN and CDR2 is SYDVKM. The DNA of the CDR3 is TGTGCCAGCAGCCGCTACGAGCAGTACTTC. As protein: CASSRYEQYF.